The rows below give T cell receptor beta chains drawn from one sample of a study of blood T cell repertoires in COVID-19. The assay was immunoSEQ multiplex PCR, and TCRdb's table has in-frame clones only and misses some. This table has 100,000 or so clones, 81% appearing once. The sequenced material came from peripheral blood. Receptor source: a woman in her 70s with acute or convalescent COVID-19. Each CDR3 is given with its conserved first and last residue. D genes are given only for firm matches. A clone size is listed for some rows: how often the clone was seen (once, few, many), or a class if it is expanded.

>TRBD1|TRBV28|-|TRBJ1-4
TGTGCCAGCACCAGGACAGGGGAAAAACTGTTTTTT
CASTRTGEKLFF
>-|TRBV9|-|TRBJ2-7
TGTGCCAGCAGCGTAGAACCCAGTTCATACGAGCAGTACTTC
CASSVEPSSYEQYF
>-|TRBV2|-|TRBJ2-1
TGTGCCAGCAGGCCGACAGGGAGGTACAATGAGCAGTTCTTC
CASRPTGRYNEQFF
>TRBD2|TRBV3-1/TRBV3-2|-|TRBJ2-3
TGTGCCAGCAGGGGGTGGACTGCGGGGGGAGATACGCAGTATTTT
CASRGWTAGGDTQYF
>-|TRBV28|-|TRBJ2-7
TGTGCCAGCGTGGCGGTCTTGAGGTCCTACGAGCAGTACTTC
CASVAVLRSYEQYF
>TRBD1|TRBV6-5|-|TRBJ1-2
TGTGCCAGCAGTTACTCGGGACAGGGAGGCTATGGCTACACCTTC
CASSYSGQGGYGYTF
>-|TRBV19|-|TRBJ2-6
TGTGCCAGTAGTATTCAGGGTGCCTCTGGGGCCAACGTCCTGACTTTC
CASSIQGASGANVLTF
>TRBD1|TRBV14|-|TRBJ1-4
TGTGCCAGCAGCCAACCCGACAGGGTCGAAAAACTGTTTTTT
CASSQPDRVEKLFF
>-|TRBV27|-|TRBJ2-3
TGTGCCAGCAGTTTAGGGCAGATCACAGATACGCAGTATTTT
CASSLGQITDTQYF
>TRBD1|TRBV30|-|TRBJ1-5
TGTGCCTGGACCGAGGGGGCCAATCAGCCCCAGCATTTT
CAWTEGANQPQHF
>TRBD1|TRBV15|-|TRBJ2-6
TGTGCCACCAGCAGATGGACAGGAGAGGTCTCTGGGGCCAACGTCCTGACTTTC
CATSRWTGEVSGANVLTF
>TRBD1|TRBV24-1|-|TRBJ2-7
TGTGCCACCAGGGAAGGACAGGGGAACCTCTACGAGCAGTACTTC
CATREGQGNLYEQYF
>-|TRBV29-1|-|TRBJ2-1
TGCAGCGTTGAAATTACCTACAATGAGCAGTTCTTC
CSVEITYNEQFF
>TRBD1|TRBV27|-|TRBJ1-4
TGTGCCAGCAGTTTATCTAGGGGGCCTGAACTGTTTTTT
CASSLSRGPELFF
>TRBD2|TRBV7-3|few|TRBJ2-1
TGTGCCAGCAGCCCCTCGACTAGCTTAAATGAGCAGTTCTTC
CASSPSTSLNEQFF
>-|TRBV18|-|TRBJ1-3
TGTGCCAGCTCACCAAGGGACATCTCTGGAAACACCATATATTTT
CASSPRDISGNTIYF
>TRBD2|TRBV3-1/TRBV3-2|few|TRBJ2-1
TGTGCCAGCAGCCAATTAGCGGGCTACAATGAGCAGTTCTTC
CASSQLAGYNEQFF
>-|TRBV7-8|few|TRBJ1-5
TGTGCCAGCAGCAGGGGTAGCAATCAGCCCCAGCATTTT
CASSRGSNQPQHF
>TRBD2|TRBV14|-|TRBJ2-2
TGTGCCAGCAGCCAAGCGCGGGGGGCGAGGGAGCTGTTTTTT
CASSQARGARELFF
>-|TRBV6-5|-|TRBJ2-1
TGTGCCAGCAGTTACTCGGTCGACTCCCATGAGCAGTTCTTC
CASSYSVDSHEQFF
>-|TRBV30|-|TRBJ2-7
TGTGCCTGGAGTGTATTAGGGGCAGCCTACGAGCAGTACTTC
CAWSVLGAAYEQYF
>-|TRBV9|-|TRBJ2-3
TGTGCCAGCAGTAGAGGAGGCCACGCGGACACAGATACGCAGTATTTT
CASSRGGHADTDTQYF
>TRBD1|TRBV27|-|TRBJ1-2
TGTGCCAGCAGTTCGAGACAGGGTGATGGCTACACCTTC
CASSSRQGDGYTF
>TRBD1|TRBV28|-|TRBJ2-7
TGTGCCAGCAGTTTAACACAGGGGGCAAGGGGATACGGCGAGCAGTACTTC
CASSLTQGARGYGEQYF
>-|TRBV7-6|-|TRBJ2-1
TGTGCCAGCAGCCGCCGACCACTAGCCTACAATGAGCAGTTCTTC
CASSRRPLAYNEQFF
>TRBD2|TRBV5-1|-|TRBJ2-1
TGCGCCAGCAGCCCTAACACGGGGGGCAATGAGCAGTTCTTC
CASSPNTGGNEQFF
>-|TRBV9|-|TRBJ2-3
TGTGCCAGCAGCGTCGGAGCGTTTTCGGATACGCAGTATTTT
CASSVGAFSDTQYF
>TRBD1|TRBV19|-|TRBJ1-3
TGTGCCAGTAGTATAGGTACAGGGGACATCGGAAACACCATATATTTT
CASSIGTGDIGNTIYF
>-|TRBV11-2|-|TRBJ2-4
TGTGCCAGCAGCTTCTTTGAGGGACTGGGTAGGAACATTCAGTACTTC
CASSFFEGLGRNIQYF
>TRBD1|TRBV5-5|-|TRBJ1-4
TGTGCCAGCAGCACCCTGCCTGGACAGGGTAATGAAAAACTGTTTTTT
CASSTLPGQGNEKLFF
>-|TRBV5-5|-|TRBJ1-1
TGTGCCAGCAGCTGGAAAAGGGAGTCTGAAGCTTTCTTT
CASSWKRESEAFF
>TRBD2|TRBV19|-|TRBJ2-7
TGTGCCAGTAGTATCGCTAGCGGGTCCTACGAGCAGTACTTC
CASSIASGSYEQYF
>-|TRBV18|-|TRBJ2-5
TGTGCCAGCTCACCGCTCCCGGGGGAAGAGACCCAGTACTTC
CASSPLPGEETQYF
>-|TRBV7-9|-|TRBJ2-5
TGTGCCAGCAGCTCCTCGGGCGGGGCTGGGGAGACCCAGTACTTC
CASSSSGGAGETQYF
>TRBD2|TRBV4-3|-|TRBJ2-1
TGCGCCAGCAGCCAAGATCCTCCATCGGGGGGTAGAAGTGAGCAGTTCTTC
CASSQDPPSGGRSEQFF
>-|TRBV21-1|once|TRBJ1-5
TGTGCCAGCAGCAAAGGGAAGGACTTGGATGAGAATCAGCCCCAGCATTTT
CASSKGKDLDENQPQHF
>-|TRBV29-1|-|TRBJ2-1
TGCAGCGTGGTAGCGCCCTCCTACAATGAGCAGTTCTTC
CSVVAPSYNEQFF
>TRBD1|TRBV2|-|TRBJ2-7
TGTGCCAGCATTAAAGCCCGGGACAGAGACTACGAGCAGTACTTC
CASIKARDRDYEQYF
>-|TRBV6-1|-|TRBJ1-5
TGTGCCAGCAGTGAGCGATCGGGTTGGAGCAATCAGCCCCAGCATTTT
CASSERSGWSNQPQHF
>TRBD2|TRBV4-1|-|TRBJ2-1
TGCGCCAGCAGCCAGGGACTAGCGGGGGTGGATGAGCAGTTCTTC
CASSQGLAGVDEQFF
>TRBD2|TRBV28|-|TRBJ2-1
TGTGCCAGCAGACAGACAGGGAGGGGACTAGCGGGAGGTTCCAATGAGCAGTTCTTC
CASRQTGRGLAGGSNEQFF
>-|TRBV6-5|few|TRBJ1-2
TGTGCCAGCAGTTACTACCCGGGAGGGTATGGCTACACCTTC
CASSYYPGGYGYTF
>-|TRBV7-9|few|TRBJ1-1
TGTGCCAGCAGCCCCGGGACAACCCAGGCGCGGACTGAAGCTTTCTTT
CASSPGTTQARTEAFF
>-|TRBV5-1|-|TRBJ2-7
TGCGCCAGCACAAGAACAACAGGGTCCCACGAGCAGTACTTC
CASTRTTGSHEQYF
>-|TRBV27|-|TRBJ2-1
TGTGCCAGCAGTTTAAGCCCCTACAATGAGCAGTTCTTC
CASSLSPYNEQFF
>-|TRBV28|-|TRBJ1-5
TGTGCCAGCAGTGTCGGGGGGTATAGCAATCAGCCCCAGCATTTT
CASSVGGYSNQPQHF
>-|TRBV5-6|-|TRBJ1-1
TGTGCCAGCAGCTTGGTCATCCGCGGGAACACTGAAGCTTTCTTT
CASSLVIRGNTEAFF
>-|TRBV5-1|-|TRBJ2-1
TGCGCCAGCAGCCTACGACTGTACAATGAGCAGTTCTTC
CASSLRLYNEQFF
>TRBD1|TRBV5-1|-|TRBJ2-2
TGCGCCAGCAGCAGAGGACAGGGGACCGGGGAGCTGTTTTTT
CASSRGQGTGELFF
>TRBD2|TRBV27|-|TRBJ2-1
TGTGCCAGCAGTGCAACCGGGACTAGCGGGCCTTACAATGAGCAGTTCTTC
CASSATGTSGPYNEQFF
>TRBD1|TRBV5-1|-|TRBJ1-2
TGCGCCAGCAGCCTAGACAGGGGTAACGCCGGCTACACCTTC
CASSLDRGNAGYTF
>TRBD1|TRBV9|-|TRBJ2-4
TGTGCCAGCAGCGTAGGGACAGGGGCGGTGAACATTCAGTACTTC
CASSVGTGAVNIQYF
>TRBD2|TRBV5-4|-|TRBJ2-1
TGTGCCAGCAGCCTCGGGACTAGCGGAAACAATGAGCAGTTCTTC
CASSLGTSGNNEQFF
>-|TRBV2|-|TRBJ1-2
TGTGCCAGCAGTGGGGGAGTAGGCAGGGGAAATGGCTACACCTTC
CASSGGVGRGNGYTF
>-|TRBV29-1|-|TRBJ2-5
TGCAGCGTTGAATGGGCAGGGGCAGAGACCCAGTACTTC
CSVEWAGAETQYF